The 26 T cell receptor beta chains in this list originate from one sample, sequenced in a study of vaccination effects on CD4 cells after COVID-19. The data were produced by immunoSEQ multiplex PCR, yet TCRdb's version contains in-frame clones alone and is incomplete. The sample shows approximately 70,000 clones, over 65% of them seen only once. Sequencing followed a ViraFEST assay step that expanded antigen-specific CD4+ T cells with viral peptide pools. Subsequent to a culture period of around 10 days, CD4+ T cells were isolated. Between March and December 2020, the person had a SARS-CoV-2 infection that PCR confirmed. These receptors are not linked to any known antigen. Sequences were derived from CD4+ T cells from PBMCs cultured with HIV peptides, sampled before COVID-19 vaccination. Subset specified: HIV-1 Nef peptide pool negative control/reference culture. The source of these receptors is a human donor who had a prior SARS-CoV-2 infection.

The chain links TRBV7-8 to TRBJ2-7, with TRBD2 identical over 8 bases. This CDR3 has 13 amino acids. The germline V gene has CDR1 SGHVS and CDR2 FQNEAQ. The J segment lost 2 bases and the V segment lost 7 bases, leaving 4 bases of the junction unmatched. The CDR3 sequence is CASTPSGPYEQYF. CDR3 bases: TGTGCCAGCACCCCTAGCGGGCCCTACGAGCAGTACTTC.

This chain uses TRBV7-3 with TRBJ2-1; TRBD2 matches at 15 bases. The V gene end was trimmed by 5 bases and the J gene end by 7 bases; junction bases not matched to a gene: 9. This CDR3 region has 17 residues. CDR1 is SGHTA and CDR2 is FQGTGA in the germline V gene. This chain's CDR3 is CASSPGTSGGSRNEQFF. The DNA for the CDR3 is TGTGCCAGCAGCCCCGGGACTAGCGGGGGGTCAAGGAATGAGCAGTTCTTC.

The chain links TRBV6-6 to TRBJ2-3, with 7 bases lining up with TRBD2. Trimming removed 5 bases from V and 3 bases from J; junction bases left unmatched: 11. The CDR3 runs to 16 residues. CDR1 and CDR2 (germline): MNHNY, SVGAGI (reference sequence). The CDR3 is CASSGRMGGWTDTQYF. DNA for the CDR3: TGTGCCAGCAGTGGGCGGATGGGGGGGTGGACAGATACGCAGTATTTT.

J is TRBJ2-1 and V is TRBV7-3; perhaps D is TRBD1 or TRBD2 (5 bases each). The CDR3 is made up of 15 amino acids. Germline V gene lookup returns CDR1 SGHTA and CDR2 FQGTGA. Trimming removed 3 bases from V and 2 bases from J, with 11 bases in between. In DNA, the CDR3 is TGTGCCAGCAGCTTTAGAGGGGTGACCTACAATGAGCAGTTCTTC. This gives the protein CASSFRGVTYNEQFF.

This clone was counted between two and nine times. J is TRBJ2-7 and V is TRBV5-6; 7 bases are a match to TRBD2. CDR1 is SGHDT and CDR2 is YYEEEE in the germline V gene. The CDR3 loop spans 14 amino acids. After removal of 4 bases from V and 4 bases from J, the junction contained 8 bases not matched to a gene. The CDR3 DNA follows: TGTGCCAGCAGCCGGGTGGCGGGGGAGTACGAGCAGTACTTC. This encodes CASSRVAGEYEQYF.

The chain has TRBV5-1 and TRBJ2-3; D ambiguous. Germline V gene data show CDR1 as SGHRS and CDR2 as YFSETQ. This CDR3 has 19 amino acids. V was shortened by 1 base and J by 3 bases, with 24 bases between the two germline ends. As DNA, the CDR3 is TGCGCCAGCAGCTTGCCATTCCCGGCTAGTCTTGGTGGGACAGATACGCAGTATTTT. Translated: CASSLPFPASLGGTDTQYF.

The V and J genes are TRBV18 and TRBJ2-5; D remains unclear. Germline CDR1 KGHSH, CDR2 LQKENI. V shed 2 bases and J shed 4 bases, with 11 bases lying between them. The CDR3 runs to 14 residues. The CDR3 region has the DNA TGTGCCAGCTCACCAGTCGGGTTCGGAGAGACCCAGTACTTC. This codes for CASSPVGFGETQYF.

The rearrangement uses TRBV24-1 and TRBJ2-7; weak D call: TRBD2 (6 bases). Germline assignment: CDR1 KGHDR and CDR2 SFDVKD. The length of the CDR3 is 15 residues. The V end lost 5 bases, the J end lost 4 bases, and 17 bases lay between the germline ends. CDR3 bases: TGTGCCACCAGTGGGAACACGGGACTTCCATACGAGCAGTACTTC. Translation gives CATSGNTGLPYEQYF.

This chain connects TRBV7-2 to TRBJ2-1; unclear D gene. Trimming took 0 bases from V and 0 from J, leaving 6 bases between them. The germline CDR1 and CDR2 sequences are SGHTA and FQGNSA. CDR3 size: 15 residues. CDR3 in DNA: TGTGCCAGCAGCTTAGCGATCAGCTCCTACAATGAGCAGTTCTTC. Protein: CASSLAISSYNEQFF.

This chain connects TRBV28 to TRBJ1-3, with D possibly TRBD1 on 5 matching bases. The V and J ends lost 3 bases and 1 base respectively, with 10 bases between them. The length of the CDR3 is 15 residues. The germline CDR1 and CDR2 sequences are MDHEN and SYDVKM. CDR3 in amino acids: CASSFSGGSGNTIYF. CDR3 in DNA: TGTGCCAGCAGTTTTTCCGGGGGGTCTGGAAACACCATATATTTT.

The V call is TRBV5-1, the J call TRBJ2-2; D remains ambiguous. V was trimmed by 3 bases and J by 4 bases, leaving 7 bases between them. Looked up from germline, CDR1 is SGHRS and CDR2 is YFSETQ. CDR3 length: 13 residues. CDR3 bases: TGCGCCAGCAGCTCGCGAACCACCGGGGAGCTGTTTTTT. Protein product: CASSSRTTGELFF. The whole variable domain, filled in from reference TRBV5-1 and TRBJ2-2, reads KAGVTQTPRYLIKTRGQQVTLSCSPISGHRSVSWYQQTPGQGLQFLFEYFSETQRNKGNFPGRFSGRQFSNSRSEMNVSTLELGDSALYLCASSSRTTGELFFGEGSRLTVL.

The genes are TRBV3-1 (or the pseudogene TRBV3-2) and TRBJ2-7; D may be TRBD1 (6 bases). CDR1 is LGHDT and CDR2 is YNNKEL in the germline V gene (reference sequence). The CDR3 consists of 14 residues. Trimming pared 5 bases from V and 4 bases from J, leaving 15 bases between. CDR3 region: CASSLTGTVYEQYF. The DNA for the CDR3 is TGTGCCAGCAGCTTGACAGGAACAGTATACGAGCAGTACTTC.

This clone has more than one count but fewer than ten. The chain has TRBV12-3 or TRBV12-4 and TRBJ2-7; no reliable D call. The CDR3 covers 12 residues. The germline V and J ends were trimmed by 6 bases and 7 bases, with 13 bases remaining between them. CDR3 protein: CASSKPVSEQYF. CDR3 DNA: TGTGCCAGCAGCAAGCCCGTGTCGGAGCAGTACTTC.

V usage is TRBV28 and J usage is TRBJ2-1, with unresolved D. Per the germline V gene, CDR1 is MDHEN and CDR2 is SYDVKM. CDR3 length: 12 amino acids. V was pared by 5 bases and J by 12 bases, with 14 bases between. CDR3 sequence (DNA): TGTGCCAGCAGTGAAGCTTGGGGTCCGCAGTTCTTC. Its translation: CASSEAWGPQFF.

The chain employs TRBV2 and TRBJ2-5, with 9 bases fitting TRBD2. This CDR3 region has 16 residues. V was pared by 6 bases and J by 3 bases, with 11 bases of the junction left unmatched. Germline CDR1 reads SNHLY; CDR2 reads FYNNEI. The CDR3 region is CASRQEVAGAKETQYF. DNA for the CDR3: TGTGCCAGCAGACAAGAAGTAGCGGGGGCAAAAGAGACCCAGTACTTC.

The chain employs TRBV4-2 and TRBJ2-5; 10 bases match TRBD2. The CDR3 contains 16 residues. Looked up from germline, CDR1 is LGHNA and CDR2 is YNFKEQ. J lost 5 bases, V lost 4 bases, and 10 bases had no gene match. CDR3 region: CASSLGVAGGGETQYF. In DNA, the CDR3 is TGTGCCAGCAGCCTTGGTGTAGCGGGGGGTGGGGAGACCCAGTACTTC.

The DNA for the CDR3 is TGTGCAAGTCGCTTACAATCGGGGGGGAGCTCCTACGAGCAGTACTTC. Translating it yields CASRLQSGGSSYEQYF. The J gene is TRBJ2-7, the V gene TRBV12-2; the table assigns TRBD2, which was not confirmed against the DNA. TRBV12-2 represents a pseudogene. CDR3 length equals 16 residues.

The genes are TRBV2 and TRBJ1-2; unclear D gene. Between the trimmed V and J ends, which lost 5 bases and 4 bases, there was a span of 11 bases. Germline V lookup: CDR1 SNHLY, CDR2 FYNNEI. The CDR3 has 13 amino acids. CDR3 coding DNA: TGTGCCAGCAGTCCCCCGGGCGGCTATGGCTACACCTTC. Protein product: CASSPPGGYGYTF.

This clone was observed a single time. CDR3 amino acids: CASSLDGVGELFF. CDR3 bases: TGTGCCAGCAGCTTAGATGGGGTCGGGGAGCTGTTTTTT. The chain recombines TRBV7-9 with TRBJ2-2; D remains ambiguous. CDR3 length equals 13 residues. Germline loops: CDR1 SEHNR, CDR2 FQNEAQ (reference sequence). V shed 1 base and J shed 7 bases, with 7 bases lying between them.

The chain carries TRBV18 and TRBJ1-2; D is possibly TRBD1 (5 bases). The germline V gene has CDR1 KGHSH and CDR2 LQKENI. V was shortened by 6 bases and J by 4 bases, with 15 bases between the two germline ends. This CDR3 has 14 residues. For the CDR3, the DNA is TGTGCCAGCTCGTCCGGGACTCTGTTCTATGGCTACACCTTC. Its translation: CASSSGTLFYGYTF.

The chain combines TRBV15 with TRBJ1-4, with D unresolved. CDR1 LNHNV and CDR2 YYDKDF come from the germline V gene (reference sequence). Trimming took 5 bases from V and 2 from J, leaving 12 bases between them. The CDR3 runs 15 residues. Here the CDR3 reads CATSGYQRTNEKLFF. CDR3 in DNA: TGTGCCACCAGCGGATACCAGAGGACTAATGAAAAACTGTTTTTT.

This clone was recorded a few times. J is TRBJ2-1 and V is TRBV11-2; weak D call: TRBD2 (6 bases). The V and J ends lost 1 base and 4 bases respectively, with 11 bases between them. This CDR3 comprises 15 residues. Per the germline V gene, CDR1 is SGHAT and CDR2 is FQNNGV. The CDR3 protein is CASSLAASVYNEQFF. CDR3 bases: TGTGCCAGCAGCTTAGCGGCTAGCGTTTACAATGAGCAGTTCTTC.

A few counts support this clone. The rearrangement joins TRBV7-9 to TRBJ2-3; the D call may be TRBD1 or TRBD2 (5 bases each). V gave up 5 bases and J gave up 6 bases, with 18 bases separating them. This CDR3 region has 15 residues. Germline V gives CDR1 SEHNR, CDR2 FQNEAQ (reference sequence). CDR3 bases: TGTGCCAGCAGCCCCGGGGCTTTCGCCAGTGATACGCAGTATTTT. It is translated as CASSPGAFASDTQYF.

The sample holds one count of this clone. This chain connects TRBV6-5 to TRBJ1-1; tentative D call: TRBD1 (5 bases). V was trimmed by 5 bases and J by 3 bases, leaving 16 bases between them. Germline V gene sequence: CDR1 MNHEY, CDR2 SVGAGI. The CDR3 is 15 residues long. The CDR3 here is CASSINPGPDTEAFF. The CDR3 DNA sequence: TGTGCCAGCAGTATAAACCCGGGACCGGACACTGAAGCTTTCTTT.

The rearrangement links TRBV20-1 to TRBJ1-1; D uncertain. CDR3 length: 11 amino acids. Trimming removed 5 bases from V and 1 base from J, with 5 bases in between. Germline assignment: CDR1 DFQATT and CDR2 SNEGSKA (reference sequence). The CDR3 protein is CSAQQNTEAFF. CDR3 nucleotide sequence: TGCAGTGCTCAGCAGAACACTGAAGCTTTCTTT.

This clone was seen just once. The genes are TRBV2 and TRBJ2-7; TRBD1 agrees at 12 bases. The J segment lost 4 bases and the V segment lost 6 bases, leaving 4 bases of the junction unmatched. Germline V CDR1 and CDR2: SNHLY, FYNNEI. There are 14 residues in the CDR3. Here the CDR3 reads CASSRDRGQYEQYF. DNA for the CDR3: TGTGCCAGCAGCCGGGACAGGGGGCAGTACGAGCAGTACTTC.